This TCR beta chain was retrieved from a study of T-cell reconstitution after alpha-beta-depleted transplantation in children. Whole-study findings and limits: Newly produced T cells mostly accounted for T-cell counts and diversity one year post-transplant. After transplant, high TCRbeta diversity at day 60 in some patients arose from surviving recipient T cells and thymic progenitors.

As regards this clonotype: Its antigen is not identified.

The CDR3 loop spans 19 amino acids. Unmatched junction bases numbered 15, after V lost 2 bases and J lost 2 bases. Unique molecular identifiers were built into the TCRbeta library. A single record per CDR3 protein comes from TCRdb applying MiXCR to the PCR reads. The sample carries 100,000 or so distinct CDR3 sequences, approximately 6% recorded once. The material sequenced was PBMCs, mostly from graft donor cells, taken 60 days after TCRalphabeta/CD19-depleted stem cell transplant. The chain recombines TRBV12-3 or TRBV12-4 with TRBJ1-2; 9 bases line up with TRBD1. This TCR was sampled from a female patient aged 2 to 10 who had a stem cell transplant for Fanconi anemia, so the T cells may come from the graft donor. CDR3 in DNA: TGTGCCAGCAGTTTATCCTTACGGCGCCTCGGGACAGGGAACTATGGCTACACCTTC. This translates into CASSLSLRRLGTGNYGYTF.